This paragraph covers one T cell receptor beta chain sequence. This specimen comes from a study of OX40 agonist ivuxolimab in advanced cancers. The table came from immunoSEQ multiplex PCR; TCRdb's copy has only in-frame clones and leaves some out. Of about 50,000 clones in the sample, about 74% were seen once. Trimming removed 1 base at V and 3 bases at J, with 6 bases between. Germline assignment: CDR1 LNHDA and CDR2 SQIVND (reference sequence). This CDR3 spans 13 amino acids. The specimen comprised CD4+ or CD8+ T cells sorted from blood, sampled in a trial of the OX40 agonist ivuxolimab. The clonotype was recovered from an adult with an advanced solid tumor such as melanoma, head and neck, liver or kidney cancer. The rearrangement joins TRBV19 to TRBJ1-2, with D tentatively TRBD1 (6 bases). CDR3 sequence reads: CASSIGQDYGYTF. DNA of the CDR3: TGTGCCAGTAGTATAGGACAGGACTATGGCTACACCTTC.